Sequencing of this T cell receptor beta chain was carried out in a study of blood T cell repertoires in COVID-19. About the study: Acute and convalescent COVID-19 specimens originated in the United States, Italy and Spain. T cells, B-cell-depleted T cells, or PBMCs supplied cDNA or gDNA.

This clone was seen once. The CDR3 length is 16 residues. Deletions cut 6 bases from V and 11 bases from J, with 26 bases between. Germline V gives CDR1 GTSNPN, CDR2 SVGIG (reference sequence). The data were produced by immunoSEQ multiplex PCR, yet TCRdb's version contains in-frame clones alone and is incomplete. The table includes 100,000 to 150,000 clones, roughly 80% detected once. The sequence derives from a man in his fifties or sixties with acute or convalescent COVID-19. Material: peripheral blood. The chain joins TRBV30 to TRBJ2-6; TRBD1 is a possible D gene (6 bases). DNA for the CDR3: TGTGCCTGCCCCGACAACAAACCCAGGGGCACGGACGTCCTGACTTTC. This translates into CACPDNKPRGTDVLTF.